Listed here is a single TCR beta chain. This specimen belongs to a study of blood T cell repertoires in COVID-19. On the study more broadly: Sites across the United States, Italy and Spain contributed samples from acute and convalescent COVID-19.

The repertoire was sequenced with immunoSEQ multiplex PCR; TCRdb's copy has only in-frame clones and lacks some. The sample lists hundreds of thousands of clones; approximately 84% were seen once. J was trimmed by 6 bases and V by 3 bases; bases with no gene match: 8. In germline, CDR1 is SEHNR, CDR2 FQNEAQ (reference sequence). The CDR3 is made up of 15 amino acids. The chain is built from TRBV7-9 and TRBJ2-7; 10 bases are shared with TRBD1. The origin of this receptor is a man aged 50 to 59 with acute or convalescent COVID-19. Sequencing was performed on peripheral blood. The CDR3 DNA is TGTGCCAGCAGCTTGCCGGGGACAGGGGTTGCCGAGCAGTACTTC. As protein: CASSLPGTGVAEQYF.